This record concerns one T cell receptor (beta chain) sequence. Antigen unknown. V shed 1 base, J shed 5 bases, and the junction held 9 bases outside the gene matches. The CDR3 spans 16 residues. Germline values: CDR1 SGDLS, CDR2 YYNGEE. The sample is drawn from a study of T cell responses to AZD1222 COVID-19 vaccine. General study findings and limits: None of the repertoires were sampled until the peak T cell response had passed. Reports indicate that nearly half of spike-specific TCRs are directed at unmutated variant regions. Distributed over spike, vaccine-associated CD4 TCRs predominated at 160-218 and 743-854. A mostly white British donor set with more females was recruited, and clonal diversity was possibly underestimated.

The data were produced by immunoSEQ multiplex PCR, yet TCRdb's version contains in-frame clones alone and is incomplete. This sample has around 130,000 clones; 85% to 90% occur once, and the top ten carry 3.1%. This specimen consisted of peripheral blood, obtained 28 days after the second AZD1222 dose. The sequence was obtained from an adult who received the AZD1222 COVID-19 vaccine. This chain links TRBV9 with TRBJ1-5, with 7 bases lining up with TRBD1. The CDR3 region is CASSVRNRDSYQPQHF. CDR3 nucleotides: TGTGCCAGCAGCGTAAGGAACCGGGACAGTTATCAGCCCCAGCATTTT.